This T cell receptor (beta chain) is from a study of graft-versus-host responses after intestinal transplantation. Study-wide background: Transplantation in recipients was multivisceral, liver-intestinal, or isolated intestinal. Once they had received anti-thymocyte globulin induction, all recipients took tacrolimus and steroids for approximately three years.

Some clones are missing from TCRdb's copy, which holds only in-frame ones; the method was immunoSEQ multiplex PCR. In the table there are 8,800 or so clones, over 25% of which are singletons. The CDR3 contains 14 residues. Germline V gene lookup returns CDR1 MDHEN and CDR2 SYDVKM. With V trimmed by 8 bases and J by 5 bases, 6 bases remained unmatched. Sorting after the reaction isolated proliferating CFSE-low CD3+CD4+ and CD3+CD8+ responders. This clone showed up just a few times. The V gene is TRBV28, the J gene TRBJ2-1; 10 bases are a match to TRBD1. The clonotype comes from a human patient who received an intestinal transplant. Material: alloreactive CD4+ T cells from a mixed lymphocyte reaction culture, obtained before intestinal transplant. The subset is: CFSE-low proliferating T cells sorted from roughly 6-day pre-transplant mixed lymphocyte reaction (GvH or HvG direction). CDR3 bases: TGTGCCAGCCAGACAGGGGGCCCCCACAATGAGCAGTTCTTC. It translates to CASQTGGPHNEQFF.